This T cell receptor beta chain stems from a study of blood T cell repertoires in COVID-19. Study-wide context: Donors in the United States, Italy and Spain gave samples during acute or convalescent COVID-19. T cells, B-cell-depleted T cells, or PBMCs supplied cDNA or gDNA.

Original analysis: Researchers report that nucleated cell counts were estimated from reference gene primer amplification. Repertoires were generated with immunoSEQ multiplex PCR, while TCRdb's copy carries only in-frame clones and drops some. D and trimming were read from the DNA, whereas the V and J calls and clone size are those reported in that table. The sample has approximately 230,000 clones; 87% are singletons. Unmatched junction bases numbered 8, after V lost 3 bases and J lost 4 bases. The CDR3 has 15 residues. Germline loops: CDR1 LNHDA, CDR2 SQIVND (reference sequence). Specimen: peripheral blood. The J gene is TRBJ1-2, the V gene TRBV19; TRBD1 matches 7 bases. This clonotype originated in a man aged 18 to 29 with active or convalescent COVID-19. The CDR3 sequence is CASSIVEGAIYGYTF. The CDR3 nucleotides read TGTGCCAGTAGTATTGTTGAGGGGGCAATCTATGGCTACACCTTC.